This T cell receptor (beta chain) was identified during a study of CD8 T cells in ankylosing spondylitis. The study's findings and limits: Seemingly distinctive of ankylosing spondylitis blood was a TCR beta motif formed by eight highly homologous variants. A CD8+ phenotype characterized the disease-linked clones, which were relatively rare in peripheral blood. The study looked at matched synovial fluid samples from ankylosing spondylitis patients. Disease-linked clones were reported to be significantly enriched there.

Making use of molecular barcodes, quantitative 5'-RACE generated TCR beta libraries. MiXCR was run by TCRdb on the 5' RACE reads, yielding one entry per CDR3 protein. This table holds 85,000 to 100,000 distinct CDR3 sequences, about 8.1% found once. Concerning this clonotype itself: Its antigen is unidentified.

Sequencing used blood, either unsorted or a sorted T cell fraction (not recorded which). The sequence was collected from a male donor with ankylosing spondylitis or in good health (not recorded which).

The CDR3 DNA reads as TGTGCCAGCAGCCAAGGTGGGCCTAGCGGAGACCAAGAGACCCAGTACTTC. This translates into CASSQGGPSGDQETQYF. The chain is built from TRBV4-2 and TRBJ2-5, with TRBD2 matching over 7 bases. J gave up 0 bases and V 1 base, and 8 bases lay outside the gene matches. CDR1 LGHNA and CDR2 YNFKEQ come from the germline V gene. This CDR3 comprises 17 residues.